This record covers a single T cell receptor (beta chain). The data belong to a study of blood T cell repertoires in COVID-19. Study information: The United States, Italy and Spain were the sources of the acute and convalescent COVID-19 samples. T cells, B-cell-depleted T cells, or PBMCs supplied cDNA or gDNA.

V dropped 7 bases and J dropped 8 bases, with 9 bases sitting between them. The CDR3 is made up of 12 amino acids. Germline V gene data show CDR1 as MNHEY and CDR2 as SVGAGI. Under the authors' procedure: Reference gene primer amplification gave nucleated cell count estimates. Using immunoSEQ multiplex PCR, the repertoire was profiled, and TCRdb retains in-frame clones only, with some absent. The V and J calls and clone size were taken over from that table, and D and trimming were inferred from the DNA. In the table there are 120,000 or so clones, 70% to 90% of which are singletons. This chain uses TRBV6-5 with TRBJ1-6; no definite D call. The specimen sequenced was peripheral blood. This receptor was obtained from a woman aged 80 or older with acute or convalescent COVID-19. The CDR3 region has the DNA TGTGCCAGCATCGGTTTGGATTCACCCCTCCACTTT. Encoded protein: CASIGLDSPLHF.